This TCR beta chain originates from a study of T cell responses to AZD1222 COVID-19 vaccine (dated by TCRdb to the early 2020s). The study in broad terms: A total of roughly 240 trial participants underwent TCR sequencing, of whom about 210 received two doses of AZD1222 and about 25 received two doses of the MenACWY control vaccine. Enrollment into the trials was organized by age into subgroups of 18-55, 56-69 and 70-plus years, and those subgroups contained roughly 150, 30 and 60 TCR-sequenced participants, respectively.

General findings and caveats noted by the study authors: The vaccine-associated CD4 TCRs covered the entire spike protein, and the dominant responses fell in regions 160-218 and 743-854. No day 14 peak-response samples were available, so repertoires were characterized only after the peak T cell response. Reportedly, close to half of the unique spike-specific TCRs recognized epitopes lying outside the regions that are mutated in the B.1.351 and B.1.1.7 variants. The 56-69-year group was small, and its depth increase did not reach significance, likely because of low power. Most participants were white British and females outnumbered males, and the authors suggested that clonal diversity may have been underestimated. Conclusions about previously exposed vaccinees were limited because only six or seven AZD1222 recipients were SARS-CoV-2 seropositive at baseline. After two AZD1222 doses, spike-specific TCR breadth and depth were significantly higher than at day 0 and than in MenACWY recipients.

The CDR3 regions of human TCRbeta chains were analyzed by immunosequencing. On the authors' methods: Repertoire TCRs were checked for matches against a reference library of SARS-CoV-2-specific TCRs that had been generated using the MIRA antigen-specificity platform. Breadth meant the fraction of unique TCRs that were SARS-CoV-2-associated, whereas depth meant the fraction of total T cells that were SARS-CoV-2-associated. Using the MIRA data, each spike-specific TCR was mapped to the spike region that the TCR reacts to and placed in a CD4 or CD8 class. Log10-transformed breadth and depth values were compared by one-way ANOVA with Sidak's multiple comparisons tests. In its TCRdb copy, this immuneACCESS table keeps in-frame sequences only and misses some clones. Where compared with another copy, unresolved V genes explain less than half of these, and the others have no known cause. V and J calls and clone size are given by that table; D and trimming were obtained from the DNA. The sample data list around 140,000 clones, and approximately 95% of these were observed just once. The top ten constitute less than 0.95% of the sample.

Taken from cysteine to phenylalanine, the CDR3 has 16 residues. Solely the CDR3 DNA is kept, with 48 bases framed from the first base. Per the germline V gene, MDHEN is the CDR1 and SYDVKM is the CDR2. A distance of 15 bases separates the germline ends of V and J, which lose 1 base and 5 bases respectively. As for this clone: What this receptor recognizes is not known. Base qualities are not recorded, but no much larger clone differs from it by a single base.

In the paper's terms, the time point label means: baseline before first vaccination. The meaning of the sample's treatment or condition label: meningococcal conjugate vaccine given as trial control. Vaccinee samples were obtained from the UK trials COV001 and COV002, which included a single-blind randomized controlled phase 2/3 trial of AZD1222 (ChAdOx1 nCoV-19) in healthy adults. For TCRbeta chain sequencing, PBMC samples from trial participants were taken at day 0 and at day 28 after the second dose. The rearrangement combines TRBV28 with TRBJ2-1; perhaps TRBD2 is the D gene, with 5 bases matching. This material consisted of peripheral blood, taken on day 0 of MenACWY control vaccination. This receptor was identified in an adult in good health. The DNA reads TGTGCCAGCAGTTTATTATCCATGCTAGCTGACAATGAGCAGTTCTTC. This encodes CASSLLSMLADNEQFF.